This T cell receptor beta chain was identified during a study of Ad26.COV2.S vaccination and SARS-CoV-2 variants (dated by TCRdb to about 2021). For the study in its entirety: Donors in the vaccine arm were drawn from COV1001, a phase I-IIa trial of Ad26.COV2.S in healthy adults that was multicentre, randomized, double-blind and placebo-controlled. The TCR-sequenced set comprised around 30 samples: 19 Ad26.COV2.S vaccine recipients, 5 placebo recipients and 8 SARS-CoV-2 convalescent individuals. Dosing of Ad26.COV2.S was intramuscular, at either 5x10^10 or 1x10^11 viral particles, delivered as one shot or as two shots spaced 56 days apart. Throughout the experiments and outcome assessment, investigators stayed blinded to trial group allocation. Participants in the trial were split at random into five groups of five each, receiving low-dose or high-dose Ad26.COV2.S once or twice, or else placebo on both occasions. Sequencing of the TCRbeta repertoire served to evaluate the specificity and breadth of SARS-CoV-2-reactive T cell receptors following Ad26.COV2.S vaccination.

This sample's treatment or condition label indicates: roughly 19 received Ad26.COV2.S at low or high dose, single or two shots; about 5 received placebo; per-sample allocation not given. Repertoires of vaccine and placebo recipients were sequenced from samples collected on day 63 after the first injection. Cohort 1b enrolled 20 to 30 adults aged 18-55 years at a single site in Boston, USA, between 29 July and 7 August 2020. Ad26.COV2.S was a replication-incompetent adenovirus type 26 vector expressing a prefusion-stabilized SARS-CoV-2 spike protein from the original Wuhan strain. As regards this clone: What this receptor recognizes is not known. Per-nucleotide qualities are absent, and no much larger clonotype sits a single base away.

TCRbeta CDR3 regions were sequenced with the immunoSEQ Assay. After extraction, genomic DNA underwent amplification by bias-controlled multiplex PCR, followed by high-throughput sequencing. The study's own analysis went as follows. Collapsing and filtering of sequences were performed to quantify the absolute abundance of each unique TCRbeta CDR3 region. T cell fraction was estimated by normalizing TCRbeta template counts to usable DNA, which was measured by amplifying reference genes present in all nucleated cells. Repertoire TCRs were annotated as SARS-CoV-2-specific when V gene, CDR3 amino acid sequence and J gene were exactly matched to a known reactive TCR set. The reference SARS-CoV-2 TCR set was obtained from MIRA and was filtered for enrichment in COVID-19-positive ImmuneCODE repertoires, whereby public or cross-reactive TCRs were removed. Using the MIRA antigens, annotated TCRs were further analysed by specific ORF or by position within an ORF. Depth was the summed frequency of annotated unique rearrangements, while breadth was defined as annotated unique rearrangements over total unique productive rearrangements. Two-sided Wilcoxon rank-sum tests were applied when comparing TCR breadth between groups. TCRdb provides this immuneACCESS table in a form limited to in-frame rearrangements. Some clones are lacking; in checked studies, under half of them reflect an unresolved V gene, and why the rest are absent is not known. D and trimming were read from the DNA, whereas the V and J calls and clone size are those reported in that table. Here the sample has about 410,000 clones; about 91% occur a single time. The ten largest clones capture 1.5% to 2% of the sample.

The V and J ends are trimmed by 4 bases and 7 bases, leaving 16 bases between them. The CDR3 spans 14 residues, from the cysteine through the phenylalanine. Kept here is only the CDR3 DNA, which spans 42 bases and is read in frame from base 1. In the germline V gene, CDR1 corresponds to WSHSY and CDR2 to SAAADI. What the study reported, not specific to this receptor: Substantial breadth of spike-specific CD8+ and CD4+ T cell responses was reported after vaccination. Vaccine and placebo recipients had similar non-spike TCR breadth, a finding consistent with the vaccine containing only spike. The study lacked the statistical power to compare responses across vaccine doses or regimens. The authors noted that total T cell responses may have been underestimated by the TCR breadth and depth analyses. Higher spike-specific TCR breadth was observed in Ad26.COV2.S recipients than in placebo recipients (P = 0.0014).

The TCR originated in a person between 18 and 59 years old who received the Ad26.COV2.S COVID-19 vaccine or a placebo. Recombination linked TRBV10-2 to TRBJ1-1, with the D gene not clear enough to name. The sample here was peripheral blood, taken in a trial of Ad26.COV2.S vaccine versus placebo. The CDR3 region: CASSAVRTVGEAFF. The nucleotide sequence reads as follows: TGCGCCAGCAGTGCGGTCAGGACGGTAGGTGAAGCTTTCTTT.